A selection of T cell receptor beta chains follows, all from one sample in a study of T cells in Graves' hyperthyroidism and ophthalmopathy. Using its own MiXCR run on the multiplex PCR reads, TCRdb lists one record per CDR3 protein. The sample includes about 160,000 distinct CDR3 sequences, approximately 9% of them seen just once. Material for sequencing was blood. All receptors come from a woman under 30 with Graves' hyperthyroidism that later progressed to Graves' ophthalmopathy. Both conserved end residues are part of each CDR3. Fields, in order: CDR3 length, V gene, D gene, J gene, clone size, CDR3 protein, CDR3 DNA. D genes are given only for firm matches. Clone size is shown for a subset of rows, as once, few, many or a class of expanded clone.

len: 14; v_gene: TRBV2; d_gene: TRBD1; j_gene: TRBJ2-1; abundance: many; CDR3aa: CASSPGQGYNEQFF; CDR3nt: TGTGCCAGCAGTCCGGGACAGGGGTACAATGAGCAGTTCTTC
len: 19; v_gene: TRBV4-3; d_gene: TRBD1; j_gene: TRBJ1-1; abundance: few; CDR3aa: CASSQIWILWGQGSTEAFF; CDR3nt: TGCGCCAGCAGCCAAATTTGGATTCTTTGGGGACAGGGGAGCACTGAAGCTTTCTTT
len: 15; v_gene: TRBV9; d_gene: TRBD2; j_gene: TRBJ2-1; abundance: -; CDR3aa: CASSGLAGDGNEQFF; CDR3nt: TGTGCCAGCAGCGGACTAGCGGGAGACGGAAATGAGCAGTTCTTC
len: 13; v_gene: TRBV19; d_gene: TRBD1; j_gene: TRBJ2-5; abundance: few; CDR3aa: CATKRTGGETQYF; CDR3nt: TGTGCCACCAAAAGGACAGGGGGAGAGACCCAGTACTTC
len: 13; v_gene: TRBV4-2; d_gene: -; j_gene: TRBJ1-1; abundance: -; CDR3aa: CASSQTMNTEAFF; CDR3nt: TGTGCCAGCAGCCAGACTATGAACACTGAAGCTTTCTTT
len: 13; v_gene: TRBV5-4; d_gene: -; j_gene: TRBJ2-1; abundance: -; CDR3aa: CASSWVGGDEQFF; CDR3nt: TGTGCCAGCAGCTGGGTGGGTGGCGATGAGCAGTTCTTC
len: 14; v_gene: TRBV12-3/TRBV12-4; d_gene: TRBD1; j_gene: TRBJ1-1; abundance: many; CDR3aa: CASSGQGIVTEAFF; CDR3nt: TGTGCCAGCAGTGGACAGGGTATAGTCACTGAAGCTTTCTTT
len: 15; v_gene: TRBV28; d_gene: -; j_gene: TRBJ1-5; abundance: many; CDR3aa: CASSNAQGNTQPQHF; CDR3nt: TGTGCCAGCAGTAACGCGCAGGGGAACACTCAGCCCCAGCATTTT
len: 15; v_gene: TRBV30; d_gene: -; j_gene: TRBJ2-7; abundance: few; CDR3aa: CAWMSGLGGSYEQYF; CDR3nt: TGTGCCTGGATGAGCGGACTAGGGGGATCCTACGAGCAGTACTTC
len: 15; v_gene: TRBV11-1; d_gene: TRBD1; j_gene: TRBJ2-1; abundance: many; CDR3aa: CASSLTGDVYNEQFF; CDR3nt: TGTGCCAGCAGCTTGACAGGGGATGTCTACAATGAGCAGTTCTTC
len: 15; v_gene: TRBV20-1; d_gene: TRBD2; j_gene: TRBJ2-5; abundance: many; CDR3aa: CSASLGTSGGETQYF; CDR3nt: TGCAGTGCTAGTCTTGGGACTAGCGGGGGTGAGACCCAGTACTTC
len: 16; v_gene: TRBV5-4; d_gene: -; j_gene: TRBJ2-5; abundance: -; CDR3aa: CASSSFAASGRETQYF; CDR3nt: TGTGCCAGCAGCTCCTTTGCGGCCTCGGGGCGGGAGACCCAGTACTTC
len: 14; v_gene: TRBV27; d_gene: -; j_gene: TRBJ2-5; abundance: -; CDR3aa: CASSLGVGHETQYF; CDR3nt: TGTGCCAGCAGTTTAGGAGTGGGGCATGAGACCCAGTACTTC
len: 14; v_gene: TRBV5-8; d_gene: TRBD1; j_gene: TRBJ2-5; abundance: many; CDR3aa: CASSLDRSRETQYF; CDR3nt: TGTGCCAGCAGCCTGGACAGGTCACGGGAGACCCAGTACTTC
len: 16; v_gene: TRBV6-1; d_gene: -; j_gene: TRBJ2-1; abundance: few; CDR3aa: CASSTSPPGSYNEQFF; CDR3nt: TGTGCCAGCAGTACCTCGCCGCCTGGGAGTTACAATGAGCAGTTCTTC
len: 15; v_gene: TRBV7-9; d_gene: -; j_gene: TRBJ1-1; abundance: many; CDR3aa: CASSQLDGVETEAFF; CDR3nt: TGTGCCAGCAGTCAATTGGACGGTGTCGAGACTGAAGCTTTCTTT
len: 16; v_gene: TRBV28; d_gene: -; j_gene: TRBJ1-1; abundance: many; CDR3aa: CASHSVIPQRTVEAFF; CDR3nt: TGTGCCAGCCATTCGGTCATCCCACAAAGGACAGTTGAAGCTTTCTTT
len: 15; v_gene: TRBV4-1; d_gene: TRBD1; j_gene: TRBJ2-1; abundance: -; CDR3aa: CASSRQGMMNNEQFF; CDR3nt: TGCGCCAGCAGCCGACAGGGGATGATGAACAATGAGCAGTTCTTC
len: 15; v_gene: TRBV5-1; d_gene: TRBD1; j_gene: TRBJ2-1; abundance: many; CDR3aa: CASSLGDRGLREQFF; CDR3nt: TGCGCCAGCAGCTTGGGGGACAGGGGGCTCAGAGAGCAGTTCTTC
len: 14; v_gene: TRBV12-3/TRBV12-4; d_gene: -; j_gene: TRBJ2-6; abundance: -; CDR3aa: CASSFRAGANVLTF; CDR3nt: TGTGCCAGCAGTTTCAGGGCTGGGGCCAACGTCCTGACTTTC
len: 15; v_gene: TRBV7-9; d_gene: TRBD1; j_gene: TRBJ1-1; abundance: many; CDR3aa: CASSLQTTGSTEAFF; CDR3nt: TGTGCCAGCAGCCTACAAACGACAGGGTCGACTGAAGCTTTCTTT
len: 14; v_gene: TRBV12-3/TRBV12-4; d_gene: -; j_gene: TRBJ2-5; abundance: many; CDR3aa: CASSLSVGGETQYF; CDR3nt: TGTGCCAGCAGTTTATCGGTAGGGGGGGAGACCCAGTACTTC
len: 15; v_gene: TRBV3-1; d_gene: -; j_gene: TRBJ2-4; abundance: few; CDR3aa: CASSQDHLQKNIQYF; CDR3nt: TGTGCCAGCAGCCAAGATCATTTACAGAAAAACATTCAGTACTTC
len: 16; v_gene: TRBV20-1; d_gene: TRBD2; j_gene: TRBJ2-5; abundance: -; CDR3aa: CSAKIPGLAQGETQYF; CDR3nt: TGCAGTGCTAAAATACCGGGACTAGCGCAAGGGGAGACCCAGTACTTC
len: 15; v_gene: TRBV10-3; d_gene: -; j_gene: TRBJ2-1; abundance: many; CDR3aa: CAISEQTSSYNEQFF; CDR3nt: TGTGCCATCAGTGAGCAGACGAGCTCCTACAATGAGCAGTTCTTC
len: 17; v_gene: TRBV7-9; d_gene: -; j_gene: TRBJ2-3; abundance: -; CDR3aa: CASSYTRSLTTSDTQYF; CDR3nt: TGTGCCAGCAGCTACACCAGAAGCCTTACTACATCAGATACGCAGTATTTT
len: 13; v_gene: TRBV20-1; d_gene: -; j_gene: TRBJ1-6; abundance: many; CDR3aa: CSAVLTEGSPLHF; CDR3nt: TGCAGTGCCGTACTCACAGAGGGCTCACCCCTCCACTTT
len: 15; v_gene: TRBV28; d_gene: -; j_gene: TRBJ1-2; abundance: many; CDR3aa: CASSFFGARGYGYTF; CDR3nt: TGTGCCAGCAGTTTTTTTGGGGCGCGAGGCTATGGCTACACCTTC
len: 14; v_gene: TRBV6-1; d_gene: -; j_gene: TRBJ1-1; abundance: many; CDR3aa: CASSVEEVNTEAFF; CDR3nt: TGTGCCAGCAGTGTAGAGGAGGTGAACACTGAAGCTTTCTTT
len: 17; v_gene: TRBV7-6; d_gene: TRBD1; j_gene: TRBJ2-3; abundance: -; CDR3aa: CASSFRGQGAAADTQYF; CDR3nt: TGTGCCAGCAGCTTCCGGGGACAGGGGGCCGCTGCAGATACGCAGTATTTT
len: 15; v_gene: TRBV20-1; d_gene: -; j_gene: TRBJ2-5; abundance: many; CDR3aa: CSVRQDPPGTGPQYF; CDR3nt: TGCAGTGTAAGACAGGATCCGCCCGGAACGGGGCCCCAGTACTTC
len: 14; v_gene: TRBV7-8; d_gene: -; j_gene: TRBJ2-7; abundance: many; CDR3aa: CASSLVGARHEQYF; CDR3nt: TGTGCCAGCAGCTTAGTAGGGGCTAGGCACGAGCAGTACTTC
len: 15; v_gene: TRBV19; d_gene: -; j_gene: TRBJ2-5; abundance: once; CDR3aa: CASSITFEGWETQYF; CDR3nt: TGTGCCAGTAGTATTACATTTGAGGGGTGGGAGACCCAGTACTTC
len: 15; v_gene: TRBV15; d_gene: TRBD1; j_gene: TRBJ1-5; abundance: many; CDR3aa: CATKPDRVTNQPQHF; CDR3nt: TGTGCCACCAAACCGGACAGGGTAACCAATCAGCCCCAGCATTTT
len: 13; v_gene: TRBV19; d_gene: -; j_gene: TRBJ1-1; abundance: many; CDR3aa: CASSEDKPLSAFF; CDR3nt: TGTGCCAGTAGCGAAGACAAGCCCCTCTCAGCTTTCTTT
len: 14; v_gene: TRBV16; d_gene: -; j_gene: TRBJ2-3; abundance: many; CDR3aa: CASSQWSSTDTQYF; CDR3nt: TGTGCCAGCAGCCAATGGAGTAGCACAGATACGCAGTATTTT
len: 15; v_gene: TRBV29-1; d_gene: TRBD1; j_gene: TRBJ1-1; abundance: many; CDR3aa: CSAAGQGNMNTEAFF; CDR3nt: TGCAGCGCTGCCGGACAGGGGAATATGAACACTGAAGCTTTCTTT
len: 15; v_gene: TRBV5-4; d_gene: TRBD2; j_gene: TRBJ2-1; abundance: -; CDR3aa: CASSYQRGGLNEQFF; CDR3nt: TGTGCCAGCAGCTACCAGCGGGGGGGCCTCAATGAGCAGTTCTTC
len: 18; v_gene: TRBV6-1; d_gene: -; j_gene: TRBJ2-7; abundance: many; CDR3aa: CASSEGSGPIIIHYEQYF; CDR3nt: TGTGCCAGCAGTGAAGGGTCAGGGCCCATTATAATCCACTACGAGCAGTACTTC
len: 12; v_gene: TRBV10-3; d_gene: -; j_gene: TRBJ2-5; abundance: few; CDR3aa: CATGQIQETQYF; CDR3nt: TGTGCCACCGGACAGATCCAAGAGACCCAGTACTTC